The sequence of this TCR beta chain was determined in a study of CD8+ T cells in alopecia areata. For the study at large: Treated patients received oral tofacitinib, 5 to 10 mg twice daily. Severity in treated patients was scored by percentage of scalp area affected.

Treatment reported: oral pan-JAK inhibitor, 5-10 mg twice daily. Whole-study results and caveats: TCR sharing was clearer in mice than between patients, perhaps partly owing to patient HLA diversity. Clonality in the scalp and expanded CD8+ clones ranked among the top 100 were significantly decreased by tofacitinib.

This CDR3 region has 13 residues. Trimming pared 0 bases from V and 6 bases from J, leaving 8 bases between. Germline V gene lookup returns CDR1 LGHNA and CDR2 YSLEER. Reverse transcription of extracted RNA yielded cDNA, which provided the sequencing template. The method was immunoSEQ multiplex PCR; TCRdb's version includes in-frame clones alone and lacks a portion of them. The table records 170,000 or so clones, less than 70% of them present only once. With respect to this clone: Antigen unknown. Other DNA sequences in the sample encode the same CDR3.

V is TRBV4-3 and J is TRBJ1-2, with TRBD1 as a possible D gene (6 bases). This clonotype was sampled from a human donor with alopecia areata. The material was CD8+ T cells sorted from blood, obtained at week 24, from a patient treated with tofacitinib. The CDR3 sequence: CASSQDRGDGYTF. The CDR3 nucleotides read TGCGCCAGCAGCCAAGATAGGGGGGATGGCTACACCTTC.